What follows are 29 T cell receptor beta chains derived from one specimen sequenced in a study of T cell responses to AZD1222 COVID-19 vaccine. The table came from immunoSEQ multiplex PCR; TCRdb's copy has only in-frame clones and leaves some out. In the table there are roughly 110,000 clones, roughly 88% of which are singletons. The input for sequencing was peripheral blood, taken 28 days after the second AZD1222 dose. All receptors come from an adult who received the AZD1222 COVID-19 vaccine.

This chain connects TRBV5-1 to TRBJ1-1; 9 bases map to TRBD1. Unmatched junction bases numbered 10, after V lost 5 bases and J lost 5 bases. There are 15 residues in the CDR3. Germline CDR1 is SGHRS and CDR2 is YFSETQ. The CDR3, as DNA: TGCGCCAGCAGGGAGTCGAACAGGGGGCTTACTGAAGCTTTCTTT. This encodes CASRESNRGLTEAFF.

With respect to this clone: Within the sample, other DNA sequences also encode this same CDR3. The J gene is TRBJ1-2, the V gene TRBV28; D is unresolved. Germline lookup yields CDR1 MDHEN and CDR2 SYDVKM. The CDR3 is made up of 12 amino acids. Trimming removed 2 bases from V and 1 base from J, with 2 bases in between. The CDR3 DNA reads as TGTGCCAGCAGTTTAGTTAACTATGGCTACACCTTC. Encoded protein: CASSLVNYGYTF.

V usage is TRBV6-1 and J usage is TRBJ1-1, with no clear D. This CDR3 has 13 residues. Trimming cost V 1 base and J 4 bases, with 7 bases left between them. Germline loops: CDR1 MNHNS, CDR2 SASEGT. The CDR3 loop reads CASSEVRVTEAFF. The CDR3 DNA reads as TGTGCCAGCAGTGAAGTAAGGGTCACTGAAGCTTTCTTT.

The chain carries TRBV12-5 and TRBJ2-5, with D possibly TRBD2 on 5 matching bases. Per germline, CDR1 LGHNT and CDR2 FRNRAP. Deletions cut 0 bases from V and 7 bases from J, with 15 bases between. The CDR3 is 15 residues long. CDR3 coding DNA: TGTGCTAGTGGTTTGGTACTAGGTGACCGATGGACCCAGTACTTC. This sequence encodes CASGLVLGDRWTQYF.

This chain joins TRBV25-1 and TRBJ1-1, with no clear D. V was cut by 7 bases and J by 1 base, with 19 bases left in between. Germline V gene sequence: CDR1 MGHDK, CDR2 SYGVNS. The CDR3 has 16 residues. This CDR3 is CASIPPDGISNTEAFF. In DNA, the CDR3 is TGTGCCAGCATACCACCGGACGGAATCTCGAACACTGAAGCTTTCTTT.

This chain's CDR3 is CASSHGTGDSAEAFF. The DNA of the CDR3 is TGTGCCAGCAGCCACGGGACAGGGGATTCTGCTGAAGCTTTCTTT. V usage is TRBV7-8 and J usage is TRBJ1-1; 10 bases match TRBD1. J was trimmed by 6 bases and V by 5 bases; bases with no gene match: 9. The length of the CDR3 is 15 residues. CDR1 is SGHVS and CDR2 is FQNEAQ in the germline V gene.

The gene calls are TRBV11-1 and TRBJ2-5; TRBD2 is a possible D gene (7 bases). CDR1 and CDR2 from the germline V gene are SGHAT and FQDESV (reference sequence). V was pared by 5 bases and J by 6 bases, with 16 bases between. The CDR3 has 14 amino acids. The CDR3 is CASSTGGGGKTQYF. The CDR3 DNA is TGTGCCAGCAGCACTGGCGGGGGCGGGAAGACCCAGTACTTC.

This rearrangement joins TRBV9 to TRBJ2-7; D is perhaps TRBD1 (5 bases). The germline CDR1 and CDR2 sequences are SGDLS and YYNGEE. V was pared by 2 bases and J by 2 bases, with 17 bases between. The CDR3 covers 16 residues. The CDR3 loop reads CASSVALSAGTYEQYF. The CDR3, as DNA: TGTGCCAGCAGCGTTGCCCTCTCGGCAGGGACCTACGAGCAGTACTTC.

This rearrangement joins TRBV3-1 (or the pseudogene TRBV3-2) to TRBJ1-6; D not certain. The V gene's germline CDR1 is LGHDT and CDR2 YNNKEL (reference sequence). The V gene lost 0 bases and the J gene lost 9 bases, with 6 bases spanning the gap. This CDR3 is built from 13 residues. This CDR3 is CASSQDEVSPLHF. The CDR3, as DNA: TGTGCCAGCAGCCAAGATGAGGTTTCACCCCTCCACTTT.

The chain joins TRBV9 to TRBJ1-1, with D maybe TRBD1 (5 bases). The CDR3 length is 15 residues. The V end lost 3 bases, the J end lost 0 bases, and 12 bases lay between the germline ends. Per the germline V gene, CDR1 is SGDLS and CDR2 is YYNGEE. CDR3 DNA: TGTGCCAGCAGCGCCCAGACGGACATGAACACTGAAGCTTTCTTT. Translating it yields CASSAQTDMNTEAFF.

This chain connects TRBV9 to TRBJ2-2; the D is unclear. CDR1 SGDLS and CDR2 YYNGEE come from the germline V gene. V was pared by 3 bases and J by 0 bases, with 15 bases between. CDR3 size: 17 residues. CDR3 in amino acids: CASSALIDSANTGELFF. Written as DNA, the CDR3 is TGTGCCAGCAGCGCCCTTATAGACTCCGCGAACACCGGGGAGCTGTTTTTT.

The V gene is TRBV18, the J gene TRBJ2-7, with 9 positions matching TRBD1. The CDR3 loop spans 14 amino acids. After removal of 3 bases from V and 7 bases from J, the junction contained 7 bases not matched to a gene. Germline lookup yields CDR1 KGHSH and CDR2 LQKENI. The CDR3 region is CASSPGTGRLEQYF. In DNA, the CDR3 is TGTGCCAGCTCACCCGGGACAGGGCGTCTGGAGCAGTACTTC. The complete variable domain, with remaining parts taken from reference TRBV18 and TRBJ2-7, reads NAGVMQNPRHLVRRRGQEARLRCSPMKGHSHVYWYRQLPEEGLKFMVYLQKENIIDESGMPKERFSAEFPKEGPSILRIQQVVRGDSAAYFCASSPGTGRLEQYFGPGTRLTVT.

The chain has TRBV15 and TRBJ1-2; 9 bases match TRBD1. Germline assignment: CDR1 LNHNV and CDR2 YYDKDF (reference sequence). The CDR3 covers 14 residues. Trimming took 7 bases from V and 0 from J; bases not matched to a gene: 3. CDR3 region: CATTRDRANYGYTF. The CDR3 DNA reads TGTGCCACCACCCGGGACAGGGCTAACTATGGCTACACCTTC.

J is TRBJ1-5 and V is TRBV28; no definite D call. The V gene's germline CDR1 is MDHEN and CDR2 SYDVKM. V lost 7 bases and J 4 bases, leaving 11 bases between the germline ends. The CDR3 has 13 residues. The CDR3 protein is CASTPVRNQPQHF. CDR3 in DNA: TGTGCCAGCACCCCAGTCAGAAATCAGCCCCAGCATTTT.

This clone occurred once. This rearrangement joins TRBV6-5 to TRBJ1-1; TRBD1 is a possible D gene (6 bases). Looked up from germline, CDR1 is MNHEY and CDR2 is SVGAGI. V was pared by 4 bases and J by 0 bases, with 12 bases between. The length of the CDR3 is 15 residues. The chain's CDR3 is CASSWGQPMNTEAFF. CDR3 DNA sequence: TGTGCCAGCAGTTGGGGACAACCAATGAACACTGAAGCTTTCTTT.

This chain links TRBV7-9 with TRBJ2-1, with 7 bases lining up with TRBD1. Germline CDR1 SEHNR, CDR2 FQNEAQ (reference sequence). The CDR3 runs 15 residues. J gave up 4 bases and V 5 bases, and 8 bases lay outside the gene matches. The CDR3, as DNA: TGTGCCAGCAGCCCCCCCGGGACAGCTTACAATGAGCAGTTCTTC. Amino acids: CASSPPGTAYNEQFF.

This clone was recorded once. The chain combines TRBV2 with TRBJ1-2, with 11 bases matching TRBD1. After removal of 8 bases from V and 2 bases from J, the junction contained 1 base not matched to a gene. The germline V gene has CDR1 SNHLY and CDR2 FYNNEI. This CDR3 contains 13 residues. Here the CDR3 reads CASGQGANYGYTF. The DNA of the CDR3 is TGTGCCAGCGGACAGGGGGCCAACTATGGCTACACCTTC. The whole variable domain, remainder taken from reference TRBV2 and TRBJ1-2, is EPEVTQTPSHQVTQMGQEVILRCVPISNHLYFYWYRQILGQKVEFLVSFYNNEISEKSEIFDDQFSVERPDGSNFTLKIRSTKLEDSAMYFCASGQGANYGYTFGSGTRLTVV.

Concerning this clone itself: One end of the junction does not line up with germline, which may come from a read error. This chain uses TRBV7-7 with TRBJ2-1, with unresolved D. CDR3 length: 15 residues. Germline CDR1 reads SSHAT; CDR2 reads FNYEAQ (reference sequence). CDR3: CASSPGRSAYNEQFF. In nucleotides, the CDR3 is TGTGCTAGCAGCCCCGGACGTTCGGCCTACAATGAGCAGTTCTTC.

CDR3 sequence: CASNWAGGHTEAFF. For the CDR3, the DNA is TGTGCCAGCAACTGGGCAGGGGGCCACACTGAAGCTTTCTTT. The chain combines TRBV7-9 with TRBJ1-1; TRBD1 agrees at 8 bases. CDR1 is SEHNR, CDR2 FQNEAQ, per germline (reference sequence). V dropped 7 bases and J dropped 3; count of bases not matched to a gene: 7. The CDR3 runs to 14 residues.

This rearrangement joins TRBV7-9 to TRBJ2-2; D may be TRBD1 (5 bases). Germline V gives CDR1 SEHNR, CDR2 FQNEAQ (reference sequence). This CDR3 has 16 residues. V lost 5 bases and J 0 bases, leaving 13 bases between the germline ends. The CDR3 reads CASSRTQGANTGELFF. The DNA of the CDR3 is TGTGCCAGCAGCCGCACACAAGGGGCGAACACCGGGGAGCTGTTTTTT.

V and J are TRBV10-3 and TRBJ1-3, with D possibly TRBD1 on 5 matching bases. V lost 2 bases to trimming and J lost 0 bases, with 20 bases between them. The germline V gene has CDR1 ENHRY and CDR2 SYGVKD. This CDR3 has 19 amino acids. Written as DNA, the CDR3 is TGTGCCATCAGTGAGGGAGTTAGACAGCCTGGACGCTCTGGAAACACCATATATTTT. It yields the protein CAISEGVRQPGRSGNTIYF.

The CDR3 coding sequence is TGTGCCAGCAGTTCCACCAGGGGGACAAACACCGGGGAGCTGTTTTTT. Protein sequence: CASSSTRGTNTGELFF. V is TRBV6-6 and J is TRBJ2-2; 7 nucleotides agree with TRBD1. This CDR3 region has 16 residues. Germline CDR1 reads MNHNY; CDR2 reads SVGAGI (reference sequence). V trimming: 4 bases; J trimming: 2 bases; junction bases outside the gene matches: 7.

CDR3 DNA sequence: TGTGCCACCCGATCGCCCAGCTTCTCTGGAAACACCATATATTTT. Protein product: CATRSPSFSGNTIYF. The chain couples TRBV15 to TRBJ1-3, with D uncertain. The germline CDR1 and CDR2 sequences are LNHNV and YYDKDF (reference sequence). The CDR3 has 15 residues. V gave up 8 bases and J gave up 0 bases, with 14 bases separating them.

The chain is built from TRBV2 and TRBJ1-5, with D possibly being TRBD1 (5 bases). Looked up from germline, CDR1 is SNHLY and CDR2 is FYNNEI. The length of the CDR3 is 13 residues. Trimming removed 6 bases from V and 4 bases from J, with 10 bases in between. This CDR3 reads CASSDDSNQPQHF. CDR3 bases: TGTGCCAGCAGCGACGACAGTAATCAGCCCCAGCATTTT.

CDR3 sequence reads: CASSFNTDTQYF. The CDR3 coding sequence is TGTGCCAGCAGTTTTAACACAGATACGCAGTATTTT. The genes are TRBV12-3 or TRBV12-4 and TRBJ2-3; D gene unclear. Trimming shortened V by 3 bases and J by 2 bases, and 3 bases separated the two germline ends. This CDR3 spans 12 amino acids.

This clone occurred once. The chain carries TRBV4-2 and TRBJ2-1, with D possibly matching TRBD2 (5 bases). The V and J ends lost 2 bases and 8 bases respectively, with 16 bases between them. This CDR3 is built from 15 residues. In germline, CDR1 is LGHNA, CDR2 YNFKEQ. The chain's CDR3 is CASSQLGLPVDEQFF. As DNA, the CDR3 is TGTGCCAGCAGCCAACTTGGACTGCCGGTGGATGAGCAGTTCTTC.

The rearrangement joins TRBV6-1 to TRBJ2-6; 8 nucleotides line up with TRBD1. V lost 1 base and J lost 0; bases outside the gene matches: 8. CDR3 length: 19 amino acids. CDR1 MNHNS and CDR2 SASEGT come from the germline V gene. The CDR3 DNA follows: TGTGCCAGCAGTGAAGTGGGCGGGACAGGCGCCTCTGGGGCCAACGTCCTGACTTTC. Residues: CASSEVGGTGASGANVLTF.

The J gene is TRBJ1-1, the V gene TRBV5-1; D is uncertain. Trimming shortened V by 0 bases and J by 0 bases, and 12 bases separated the two germline ends. The CDR3 is 16 amino acids. Germline-derived CDR1 and CDR2 are SGHRS and YFSETQ. In DNA, the CDR3 is TGCGCCAGCAGCTTGGGCCCCGAAGGGATGAACACTGAAGCTTTCTTT. Translated: CASSLGPEGMNTEAFF.

J is TRBJ2-1 and V is TRBV6-2 or TRBV6-3, with 12 nucleotides matching TRBD2. Trimming removed 4 bases from V and 8 bases from J; junction bases left unmatched: 6. This CDR3 has 15 amino acids. Looked up from germline, CDR1 is MNHEY and CDR2 is SVGEGT. CDR3 sequence reads: CASSSALAGGYEQFF. The CDR3 region has the DNA TGTGCCAGCAGTTCCGCACTAGCGGGGGGCTATGAGCAGTTCTTC.